These T cell receptor beta chains were read from a single sample in a study of CD8 T cells in ankylosing spondylitis. TCRdb fed the 5' RACE reads into MiXCR, producing one record per CDR3 protein. The sample lists fewer than 500,000 distinct CDR3 sequences, approximately 20% occurring once. Sequencing used blood, either unsorted or a sorted T cell fraction (not recorded which). These receptors were collected from a male donor with ankylosing spondylitis. Both conserved end residues are part of each CDR3. D genes are given only for firm matches. A clone size is listed for some rows: how often the clone was seen (once, few, many), or a class if it is expanded.

clone size: .; J gene: TRBJ2-1; V gene: TRBV20-1; D gene: .; CDR3 protein: CSAQTYYEGGEQFF; CDR3 DNA: TGCAGTGCCCAAACGTACTACGAGGGAGGCGAGCAGTTCTTC
clone size: .; J gene: TRBJ2-7; V gene: TRBV7-6; D gene: TRBD2; CDR3 protein: CASSLVRASGSMYEQYF; CDR3 DNA: TGTGCCAGCAGCTTAGTCCGAGCTAGCGGGAGTATGTACGAGCAGTACTTC
clone size: .; J gene: TRBJ1-4; V gene: TRBV19; D gene: .; CDR3 protein: CASSGGPVRLFF; CDR3 DNA: TGTGCCAGTAGTGGGGGACCAGTTCGGCTGTTTTTT
clone size: .; J gene: TRBJ2-5; V gene: TRBV29-1; D gene: .; CDR3 protein: CSVEEMLGVIQETQYF; CDR3 DNA: TGCAGCGTTGAAGAGATGCTCGGAGTAATACAAGAGACCCAGTACTTC
clone size: many; J gene: TRBJ2-2; V gene: TRBV29-1; D gene: .; CDR3 protein: CSVGDGQNTGELFF; CDR3 DNA: TGCAGCGTTGGAGACGGACAGAACACCGGGGAGCTGTTTTTT
clone size: .; J gene: TRBJ1-4; V gene: TRBV14; D gene: TRBD1; CDR3 protein: CASSQDTRQGNEKLFF; CDR3 DNA: TGTGCCAGCAGCCAAGATACGAGACAGGGAAATGAAAAACTGTTTTTT
clone size: .; J gene: TRBJ2-7; V gene: TRBV3-1; D gene: .; CDR3 protein: CASSQVRLTGTYEQYF; CDR3 DNA: TGTGCCAGCAGCCAAGTTCGACTCACGGGAACCTACGAGCAGTACTTC
clone size: many; J gene: TRBJ2-1; V gene: TRBV5-1; D gene: .; CDR3 protein: CASSAVTRGNEQFF; CDR3 DNA: TGCGCCAGCAGCGCTGTTACTAGAGGCAATGAGCAGTTCTTC
clone size: few; J gene: TRBJ2-1; V gene: TRBV2; D gene: .; CDR3 protein: CASSERTGRGNEQFF; CDR3 DNA: TGTGCCAGCAGTGAAAGGACTGGGCGGGGCAATGAGCAGTTCTTC
clone size: .; J gene: TRBJ2-1; V gene: TRBV7-2; D gene: .; CDR3 protein: CASSVTTEKQFF; CDR3 DNA: TGTGCCAGCAGCGTGACTACAGAGAAGCAGTTCTTC
clone size: .; J gene: TRBJ2-3; V gene: TRBV5-1; D gene: TRBD2; CDR3 protein: CASGLAVGPDTQYF; CDR3 DNA: TGCGCCAGCGGACTAGCGGTCGGCCCCGATACGCAGTATTTT
clone size: .; J gene: TRBJ2-4; V gene: TRBV6-5; D gene: TRBD1; CDR3 protein: CASSNYRGPRNIQYF; CDR3 DNA: TGTGCCAGCAGTAACTACAGGGGTCCTAGAAACATTCAGTACTTC
clone size: few; J gene: TRBJ2-7; V gene: TRBV12-3/TRBV12-4; D gene: .; CDR3 protein: CASSRQDLIYEQYF; CDR3 DNA: TGTGCCAGCAGTCGACAGGACCTTATATACGAGCAGTACTTC
clone size: .; J gene: TRBJ1-1; V gene: TRBV12-3/TRBV12-4; D gene: .; CDR3 protein: CASSATGRIGHTEAFF; CDR3 DNA: TGTGCCAGCAGTGCAACAGGACGTATTGGGCACACTGAAGCTTTCTTT
clone size: few; J gene: TRBJ2-7; V gene: TRBV29-1; D gene: .; CDR3 protein: CSVAVTGEQYF; CDR3 DNA: TGCAGCGTTGCCGTGACCGGGGAGCAGTACTTC